These 9 T cell receptor beta chains came from one sample sequenced in a study of CD8 T cells in ankylosing spondylitis. MiXCR, applied by TCRdb to the 5' RACE reads, yields one record per CDR3 protein. The table shows about 240,000 distinct CDR3 sequences, with 8.6% occurring only once. The sample comprised blood, either unsorted or a sorted T cell fraction (not recorded which). The source of these receptors is a male donor with ankylosing spondylitis or in good health (not recorded which).

This clonotype has a count of ten or more. This sequence joins TRBV5-1 and TRBJ2-1, with TRBD2 matching over 12 bases. Germline-derived CDR1 and CDR2 are SGHRS and YFSETQ. Unmatched junction bases numbered 5, after V lost 4 bases and J lost 0 bases. The CDR3 loop spans 17 amino acids. In nucleotides, the CDR3 is TGCGCCAGCAGCGAGACTAGCGGGAGTAGCTCCTACAATGAGCAGTTCTTC. Translating it yields CASSETSGSSSYNEQFF.

This clonotype was seen ten or more times. The V call is TRBV5-1, the J call TRBJ1-1, with a weak D call TRBD1 (5 bases). This CDR3 region has 14 residues. The germline gives CDR1 SGHRS, CDR2 YFSETQ. The ends were cut back, 5 bases at V and 0 bases at J, with 11 bases in the middle. In nucleotides, the CDR3 is TGCGCCAGCAGTCCGGGACCCCTGAACACTGAAGCTTTCTTT. This codes for CASSPGPLNTEAFF.

This clonotype was recorded at least ten times. V is TRBV20-1 and J is TRBJ2-1; a possible D gene is TRBD1 (5 bases). Trimming shortened V by 0 bases and J by 7 bases, and 13 bases separated the two germline ends. Germline V gives CDR1 DFQATT, CDR2 SNEGSKA (reference sequence). The CDR3 extends over 14 amino acids. The CDR3 coding sequence is TGCAGTGCTAGAGATAAGCAGGGTTCTAATGAGCAGTTCTTC. Translating gives CSARDKQGSNEQFF.

This clonotype was seen many times. The chain has TRBV12-3 or TRBV12-4 and TRBJ1-2; 8 bases line up with TRBD1. The V gene end was trimmed by 5 bases and the J gene end by 3 bases; junction bases not matched to a gene: 8. The CDR3 runs 15 residues. DNA for the CDR3: TGTGCCAGCAGTCCCCCTGGACAGGGAGACTATGGCTACACCTTC. This codes for CASSPPGQGDYGYTF.

The rearrangement uses TRBV5-1 and TRBJ1-1, with 9 bases lining up with TRBD1. The CDR3 sequence is 13 residues long. The J segment lost 5 bases and the V segment lost 3 bases, leaving 2 bases of the junction unmatched. The germline gives CDR1 SGHRS, CDR2 YFSETQ. The CDR3 protein is CASSSQGATEAFF. The CDR3 DNA is TGCGCCAGCAGCTCACAGGGGGCGACTGAAGCTTTCTTT. Based on the CDR3 plus reference TRBV5-1 and TRBJ1-1, the full variable domain is KAGVTQTPRYLIKTRGQQVTLSCSPISGHRSVSWYQQTPGQGLQFLFEYFSETQRNKGNFPGRFSGRQFSNSRSEMNVSTLELGDSALYLCASSSQGATEAFFGQGTRLTVV.

Many counts were recorded for this clonotype. This rearrangement joins TRBV29-1 to TRBJ1-1; D is unresolved. The CDR3 runs 12 residues. The germline V and J ends were trimmed by 5 bases and 3 bases, with 10 bases remaining between them. CDR1 and CDR2 from the germline V gene are SQVTM and ANQGSEA. The CDR3 bases are TGCAGCGTTCTCGTGAGGGACACTGAAGCTTTCTTT. It specifies CSVLVRDTEAFF.

The table lists this clonotype with many counts. The chain recombines TRBV3-1 with TRBJ2-2; the D is unclear. V lost 1 base to trimming and J lost 5 bases, with 11 bases between them. The CDR3 length is 15 residues. The germline V gene has CDR1 LGHDT and CDR2 YNNKEL (reference sequence). For the CDR3, the DNA is TGTGCCAGCAGCCAAGGGCTAGTTGGGACCGGGGAGCTGTTTTTT. It yields the protein CASSQGLVGTGELFF.

Ten or more counts support this clonotype. This sequence joins TRBV27 and TRBJ2-7; a possible D gene is TRBD1 (6 bases). Germline V gives CDR1 MNHEY, CDR2 SMNVEV (reference sequence). This CDR3 is 14 amino acids long. Deletions cut 6 bases from V and 4 bases from J, with 16 bases between. In nucleotides, the CDR3 is TGTGCCAGCAGGCAATCCCGGGACACTTACGAGCAGTACTTC. It specifies CASRQSRDTYEQYF.

The sample holds many counts of this clonotype. This rearrangement joins TRBV9 to TRBJ2-7, with 9 bases matching TRBD2. The CDR3 runs to 15 residues. Losses at the gene ends were 0 bases for V and 3 bases for J; bases not matched to a gene: 4. The germline CDR1 and CDR2 sequences are SGDLS and YYNGEE. The chain's CDR3 is CASSVEAGGVYEQYF. The DNA for the CDR3 is TGTGCCAGCAGCGTAGAGGCGGGAGGGGTCTACGAGCAGTACTTC.